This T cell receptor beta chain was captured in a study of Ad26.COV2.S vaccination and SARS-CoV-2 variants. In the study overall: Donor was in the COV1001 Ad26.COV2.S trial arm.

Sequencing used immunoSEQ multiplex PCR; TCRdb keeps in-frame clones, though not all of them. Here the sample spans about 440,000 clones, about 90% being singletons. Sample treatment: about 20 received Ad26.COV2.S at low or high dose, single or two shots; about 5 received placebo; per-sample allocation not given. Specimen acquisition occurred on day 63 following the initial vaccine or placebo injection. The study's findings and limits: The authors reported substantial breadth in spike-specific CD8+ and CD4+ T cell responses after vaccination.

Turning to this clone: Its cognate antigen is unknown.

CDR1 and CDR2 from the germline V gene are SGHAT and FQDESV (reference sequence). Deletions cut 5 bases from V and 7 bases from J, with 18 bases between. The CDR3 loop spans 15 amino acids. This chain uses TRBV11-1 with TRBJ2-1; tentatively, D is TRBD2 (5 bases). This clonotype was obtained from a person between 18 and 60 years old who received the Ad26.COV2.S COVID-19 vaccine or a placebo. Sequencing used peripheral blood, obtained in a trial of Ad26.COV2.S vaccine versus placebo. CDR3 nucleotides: TGTGCCAGCAGCGTTAGGAGCGGCCTGGGGAATGAGCAGTTCTTC. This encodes CASSVRSGLGNEQFF.